The source of this T cell receptor beta chain is a study of blood T cell repertoires in COVID-19. Whole-study context: Sites across the United States, Italy and Spain contributed samples from acute and convalescent COVID-19. The cDNA or gDNA used as material had been derived from T cells, B-cell-depleted T cells, or PBMCs.

The germline V gene has CDR1 SGHDN and CDR2 FVKESK. The CDR3 is made up of 13 amino acids. V lost 3 bases and J lost 4, with 9 bases in between. This clone came up a few times. Original methodology: Scientists estimated how many nucleated cells there were by amplifying reference gene primers. Generated by immunoSEQ multiplex PCR, the TCRdb table keeps only in-frame clones and is missing some. That table gives V, J and clone size, and the DNA gave D and trimming. The profile covers some 70,000 clones, with about 90% appearing a single time and 3.4% taken by the ten largest. Seattle's cohort entered during active infection and was followed longitudinally.

The source material was peripheral blood. The TCR was taken from a woman aged 50 to 60 with COVID-19, enrolled during active disease. The chain recombines TRBV14 with TRBJ1-1; D is perhaps TRBD1 (5 bases). The CDR3 region has the DNA TGTGCCAGCAGCCACGGGGGTGGCACTGAAGCTTTCTTT. Protein: CASSHGGGTEAFF.